This is a list of T cell receptor beta chains from one sample in a study of CD8 T cells in ankylosing spondylitis. Using its own MiXCR run on the 5' RACE reads, TCRdb lists one record per CDR3 protein. The sample consists of about 450,000 distinct CDR3 sequences, 26% of them appearing once. Input material: blood, either unsorted or a sorted T cell fraction (not recorded which). These receptors originate from a male donor with ankylosing spondylitis. CDR3s include the opening cysteine and the closing phenylalanine or tryptophan. The D gene is left open where the match is weak. Clone size appears in some rows only: once, few, many, or a class for an expanded clone.

D gene	V gene	J gene	clone size	CDR3 DNA	CDR3 protein
TRBD2	TRBV5-1	TRBJ2-1	.	TGCGCCAGCAGCCTCCGACTAGCGGGAACCTACAATGAGCAGTTCTTC	CASSLRLAGTYNEQFF
.	TRBV10-3	TRBJ1-4	few	TGTGCCATCAGTGAGTCGGCAGGAGCCAATGAAAAACTGTTTTTT	CAISESAGANEKLFF
TRBD1	TRBV6-1	TRBJ2-1	.	TGTGCCAGCAGTCCCTCCCGGGACAGGGGAGATCAGTTCTTC	CASSPSRDRGDQFF
TRBD2	TRBV20-1	TRBJ2-1	few	TGCAGTGCTCCACCGGATGCTAGCGGGATATACAATGAGCAGTTCTTC	CSAPPDASGIYNEQFF
.	TRBV29-1	TRBJ2-1	.	TGCAGCGCCGTGTGGGCGGGCTCGGGAATCGATGAGCAGTTCTTC	CSAVWAGSGIDEQFF
.	TRBV11-2	TRBJ1-5	.	TGTGCCAGCAGCTTAGTAGGGTCGTCCCAGCCCCAGCATTTT	CASSLVGSSQPQHF
TRBD2	TRBV20-1	TRBJ2-2	.	TGCAGTGCTAGAGGTCCCGGGAGGAAGTCGGCCGGGGAGCTGTTTTTT	CSARGPGRKSAGELFF
.	TRBV5-1	TRBJ2-1	.	TGCGCCAGCAGCATGGAAGGCTCCTACAATGAGCAGTTCTTC	CASSMEGSYNEQFF
.	TRBV10-1	TRBJ2-3	few	TGCGCCAGCAGTTGGGACGGGGAAGATAGCACAGATACGCAGTATTTT	CASSWDGEDSTDTQYF
.	TRBV12-3/TRBV12-4	TRBJ2-7	.	TGTGCCAGCAGTTTATCTACACTGGGCTACGAGCAGTACTTC	CASSLSTLGYEQYF
.	TRBV4-1	TRBJ2-3	many	TGCGCCAGCAGCCAAGAGGGTCCCAAGGTCACAGATACGCAGTATTTT	CASSQEGPKVTDTQYF
TRBD1	TRBV12-5	TRBJ2-1	.	TGTGCTAGTGGTTTGGGGACAGGGACCTACAATGAGCAGTTCTTC	CASGLGTGTYNEQFF
.	TRBV7-8	TRBJ2-2	.	TGTGCCAGCAGCTTTTTGTTAGGGGACACCGGGGAGCTGTTTTTT	CASSFLLGDTGELFF
TRBD1	TRBV27	TRBJ1-2	few	TGTGCCAGCAGTGTCGGGACAGGGAAAGACTATGGCTACACCTTC	CASSVGTGKDYGYTF
TRBD2	TRBV5-5	TRBJ2-1	.	TGTGCCAGCAGCAAGCGGGAGGAAGTAGATGAGCAGTTCTTC	CASSKREEVDEQFF
.	TRBV29-1	TRBJ2-6	.	TGCAGCGTTGCCGTCCAGGGGACTGGGGCCAACGTCCTGACTTTC	CSVAVQGTGANVLTF
TRBD2	TRBV30	TRBJ2-2	.	TGTGCCTATACCCCCGGGACTAGCGGGAACACCGGGGAGCTGTTTTTT	CAYTPGTSGNTGELFF
.	TRBV20-1	TRBJ1-1	.	TGCAGTGCTCCTTTTTTTCCTGAAGCTTTCTTT	CSAPFFPEAFF
.	TRBV7-2	TRBJ2-3	.	TGTGCCAGCAGCTCGGGCGGAGCCGGGGATACGCAGTATTTT	CASSSGGAGDTQYF
TRBD1	TRBV20-1	TRBJ1-5	few	TGCAGTGCAACGGGACAGGGAGGGGGTCAGCCCCAGCATTTT	CSATGQGGGQPQHF
TRBD2	TRBV5-1	TRBJ2-2	few	TGCGCCAGCAGCTCCAGTCGGACTAGCGATAGAACCGGGGAGCTGTTTTTT	CASSSSRTSDRTGELFF
.	TRBV5-5	TRBJ1-2	.	TGTGCCAGCAGCTTGGCCCCCGAGTCCCCCTATGGCTACACCTTC	CASSLAPESPYGYTF
TRBD1	TRBV12-3/TRBV12-4	TRBJ1-1	few	TGTGCCAGCGGTCTAGGGGGCGTGGGCACTGAAGCTTTCTTT	CASGLGGVGTEAFF
.	TRBV27	TRBJ1-2	few	TGTGCCAGCAGTTCTGGTATTAGCTACTATGGCTACACCTTC	CASSSGISYYGYTF
.	TRBV18	TRBJ1-1	few	TGTGCCAGCTCATCTCTCCCGAACACTGAAGCTTTCTTT	CASSSLPNTEAFF
TRBD2	TRBV7-7	TRBJ2-5	few	TGTGCCAGCAGCTCTATCGGGGAGGGCGTAGAGACCCAGTACTTC	CASSSIGEGVETQYF
.	TRBV5-6	TRBJ2-5	few	TGTGCCAGCAGCTTGAGGTGGGGGGAGACCCAGTACTTC	CASSLRWGETQYF
.	TRBV25-1	TRBJ1-2	.	TGTGCCAGCAGTGAATTAGGCAGGGGCGACTACTATGGCTACACCTTC	CASSELGRGDYYGYTF
.	TRBV4-1	TRBJ2-5	.	TGCGCCAGCAGCCAAGTCGGAGACCAAGAGACCCAGTACTTC	CASSQVGDQETQYF